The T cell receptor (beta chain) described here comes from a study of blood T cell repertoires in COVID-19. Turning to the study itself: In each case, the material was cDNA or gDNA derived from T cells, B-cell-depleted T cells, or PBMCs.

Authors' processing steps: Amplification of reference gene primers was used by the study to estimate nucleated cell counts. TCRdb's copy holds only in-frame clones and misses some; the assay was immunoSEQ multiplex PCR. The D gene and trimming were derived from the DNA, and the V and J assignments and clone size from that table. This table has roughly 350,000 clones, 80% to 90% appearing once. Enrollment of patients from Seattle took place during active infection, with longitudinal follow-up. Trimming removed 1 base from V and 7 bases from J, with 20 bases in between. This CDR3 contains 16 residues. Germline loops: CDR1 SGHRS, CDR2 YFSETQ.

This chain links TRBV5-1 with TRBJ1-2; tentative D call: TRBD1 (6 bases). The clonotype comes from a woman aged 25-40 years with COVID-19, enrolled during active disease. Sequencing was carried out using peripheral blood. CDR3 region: CASSLLPRGSLGGYTF. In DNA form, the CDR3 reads TGCGCCAGCAGCTTGTTACCCAGGGGATCACTTGGTGGCTACACCTTC.